These T cell receptor beta chains were read from a single sample in a study of cytomegalovirus exposure and HLA in healthy donors. Data came from immunoSEQ multiplex PCR; TCRdb stores just in-frame clones and leaves some out. The data show roughly 120,000 clones, with around two thirds seen just once and just under 9.5% held by the top ten. Sequencing was done on a sample of PBMCs. Source of these receptors: a woman aged 40 to 50 in good health and CMV-seropositive. Each CDR3 is given with its conserved first and last residue. Each record gives: V gene, D gene, J gene, clone size, CDR3 protein, CDR3 DNA. D genes are given only for firm matches. Clone size, where shown, is once, few, many, or a class for clones that have expanded.

TRBV7-9	TRBD2	TRBJ2-3	-	CASSPGLAGVVDTQYF	TGTGCCAGCAGCCCAGGGCTAGCGGGAGTCGTAGATACGCAGTATTTT
TRBV4-3	TRBD2	TRBJ2-7	-	CASSIRPSGGRAHEQYF	TGCGCCAGCAGCATCCGTCCCTCGGGAGGGAGGGCCCACGAGCAGTACTTC
TRBV5-6	-	TRBJ1-4	few	CASSLLSSSQVSEKLFF	TGTGCCAGCAGCTTGTTGTCGTCATCGCAGGTTTCTGAAAAACTGTTTTTT
TRBV19	-	TRBJ2-3	-	CASSIFPGTDTQYF	TGTGCCAGTAGTATCTTCCCTGGCACAGATACGCAGTATTTT
TRBV6-6	TRBD1	TRBJ2-7	-	CASKGQGFNEQYF	TGTGCCAGCAAAGGACAGGGTTTCAACGAGCAGTACTTC
TRBV4-2	TRBD1	TRBJ2-1	-	CASSPRSGGGDEQFF	TGTGCCAGCAGCCCCCGGTCAGGGGGCGGCGATGAGCAGTTCTTC
TRBV6-1	-	TRBJ2-3	-	CASSELLGPGVTDTQYF	TGTGCCAGCAGTGAATTATTAGGCCCAGGGGTTACAGATACGCAGTATTTT
TRBV7-2	TRBD1	TRBJ2-7	once	CASSPRQGRSSYEQYF	TGTGCCAGCAGCCCCCGACAGGGGAGGAGCTCCTACGAGCAGTACTTC
TRBV6-1	TRBD1	TRBJ2-2	-	CASRGDRGSTGELFF	TGTGCCAGCAGGGGGGACAGGGGATCCACCGGGGAGCTGTTTTTT
TRBV10-1	-	TRBJ2-1	-	CASSEIQRRALPAYNEQFF	TGCGCCAGCAGTGAGATCCAGAGGAGGGCCCTCCCAGCCTACAATGAGCAGTTCTTC
TRBV18	-	TRBJ1-3	-	CASSPLSQSRGHTEGNTIYF	TGTGCCAGCTCACCGCTAAGCCAATCCCGGGGACACACCGAGGGAAACACCATATATTTT
TRBV28	-	TRBJ1-4	-	CASRGLTNEKLFF	TGTGCCAGCCGGGGATTAACTAATGAAAAACTGTTTTTT
TRBV7-6	-	TRBJ2-3	-	CASSRGADPYTDTQYF	TGTGCCAGCAGCCGAGGCGCAGATCCTTACACAGATACGCAGTATTTT
TRBV6-6	TRBD1	TRBJ1-6	-	CASSLGQGSPLHF	TGTGCCAGCAGTCTGGGACAGGGTTCACCCCTCCACTTT
TRBV5-1	-	TRBJ2-2	-	CASSRTTTQNTGELFF	TGCGCCAGCAGCCGAACCACTACCCAGAACACCGGGGAGCTGTTTTTT
TRBV5-4	-	TRBJ2-3	-	CASSRPGLAIRDTQYF	TGTGCCAGCAGCCGACCAGGCCTAGCGATCAGGGATACGCAGTATTTT
TRBV7-9	TRBD2	TRBJ2-5	-	CASSLKAGGLETQYF	TGTGCCAGCAGCTTAAAAGCGGGAGGTTTGGAGACCCAGTACTTC
TRBV11-3	-	TRBJ2-7	once	CASSLRRNYEQYF	TGTGCCAGCAGCTTACGCAGAAACTACGAGCAGTACTTC
TRBV7-2	TRBD2	TRBJ2-7	-	CASSFLSSGRAHEQYF	TGTGCCAGCAGCTTCCTCTCTAGCGGGAGGGCCCACGAGCAGTACTTC
TRBV27	TRBD1	TRBJ1-5	-	CASSPGTGDYPSNQPQHF	TGTGCCAGCAGTCCTGGGACAGGGGATTACCCTAGCAATCAGCCCCAGCATTTT
TRBV7-8	TRBD1	TRBJ2-5	-	CASSELGQGQETQYF	TGTGCCAGCAGCGAACTCGGACAGGGACAAGAGACCCAGTACTTC
TRBV29-1	-	TRBJ2-7	few	CSVARLRQRSYEQYF	TGCAGCGTTGCCCGCCTTAGACAGCGCTCCTACGAGCAGTACTTC
TRBV5-5	TRBD1	TRBJ2-7	few	CASSRTSGTGIQSYEQYF	TGTGCCAGCAGCCGAACTTCCGGGACAGGGATTCAAAGTTACGAGCAGTACTTC
TRBV11-3	-	TRBJ2-7	few	CASIVSPPGEQYF	TGTGCCAGCATCGTCTCTCCTCCGGGTGAGCAGTACTTC
TRBV6-7	TRBD1	TRBJ1-2	-	CASSSDRPANYGYTF	TGTGCCAGCAGTTCGGACAGGCCCGCTAACTATGGCTACACCTTC
TRBV9	TRBD1	TRBJ2-1	-	CASSARGQGGWNEQFF	TGTGCCAGCAGCGCCAGAGGACAGGGGGGGTGGAATGAGCAGTTCTTC
TRBV7-2	-	TRBJ1-1	-	CASSLWGVNTEAFF	TGTGCCAGCAGCCTCTGGGGGGTGAACACTGAAGCTTTCTTT
TRBV21-1	-	TRBJ2-7	few	CASSRMGALGRIYEQYF	TGTGCCAGCAGCAGAATGGGAGCGCTGGGCAGGATCTACGAGCAGTACTTC
TRBV27	-	TRBJ1-1	few	CASRGLSTEAFF	TGTGCCAGCAGAGGACTCAGCACTGAAGCTTTCTTT
TRBV30	-	TRBJ1-2	-	CAWRSANYGYTF	TGTGCCTGGAGGAGTGCTAACTATGGCTACACCTTC
TRBV2	-	TRBJ2-1	-	CASTPNPGFFAQDNEQFF	TGTGCCAGCACTCCAAACCCCGGGTTCTTCGCGCAAGACAATGAGCAGTTCTTC
TRBV18	TRBD2	TRBJ2-1	-	CASSRLTSGSDEQFF	TGTGCCAGCTCACGATTGACTAGCGGGAGTGATGAGCAGTTCTTC
TRBV9	-	TRBJ1-4	few	CASSVRQNEKLFF	TGTGCCAGCAGCGTACGACAGAATGAAAAACTGTTTTTT
TRBV5-4	TRBD1	TRBJ1-3	few	CASSTTRDRVLNTIYF	TGTGCCAGCAGCACAACCCGGGACAGAGTTTTGAACACCATATATTTT
TRBV19	-	TRBJ2-2	-	CASSIGREQLNTGELFF	TGTGCCAGTAGTATAGGGAGGGAACAGTTAAACACCGGGGAGCTGTTTTTT
TRBV5-6	-	TRBJ2-7	-	CASSLVSGTYEQYF	TGTGCCAGCAGCTTGGTGTCCGGTACCTACGAGCAGTACTTC
TRBV5-6	-	TRBJ2-5	-	CASSLVWGRETQYF	TGTGCCAGCAGCTTGGTCTGGGGGAGGGAGACCCAGTACTTC
TRBV10-3	-	TRBJ2-5	-	CAISVGLQETQYF	TGTGCCATCAGTGTGGGACTCCAAGAGACCCAGTACTTC
TRBV27	-	TRBJ2-1	-	CASSLLNNEQFF	TGTGCCAGCAGTCTACTCAACAATGAGCAGTTCTTC
TRBV19	TRBD1	TRBJ1-1	once	CASTVTGVTMNTEAFF	TGTGCCAGTACCGTGACAGGGGTCACGATGAACACTGAAGCTTTCTTT
TRBV25-1	-	TRBJ2-5	-	CASSVPGGETQYF	TGTGCCAGCAGTGTCCCTGGAGGCGAGACCCAGTACTTC
TRBV5-1	-	TRBJ1-5	-	CASSPGVNSNQPQHF	TGCGCCAGCAGCCCGGGAGTGAATAGCAATCAGCCCCAGCATTTT
TRBV27	TRBD2	TRBJ2-1	-	CASSLRGGRGFNEQFF	TGTGCCAGCAGTTTACGTGGCGGGAGGGGTTTCAATGAGCAGTTCTTC
TRBV10-3	TRBD2	TRBJ2-1	-	CAISVGSGGRDEQFF	TGTGCCATCAGTGTAGGTAGCGGAGGGAGGGATGAGCAGTTCTTC
TRBV5-5	-	TRBJ2-2	few	CASSPRGVAENTGELFF	TGTGCCAGCAGCCCCAGGGGGGTAGCGGAGAACACCGGGGAGCTGTTTTTT
TRBV5-4	TRBD2	TRBJ2-1	-	CASSLELAGLGEQFF	TGTGCCAGCAGCTTGGAACTAGCGGGATTGGGGGAGCAGTTCTTC
TRBV5-4	-	TRBJ2-3	-	CASSLDLASTDTQYF	TGTGCCAGCAGCTTGGATCTAGCTAGCACAGATACGCAGTATTTT
TRBV11-2	TRBD2	TRBJ2-1	-	CASRPAWTSGSSDNEQFF	TGTGCCAGCAGACCAGCTTGGACTAGCGGGAGCAGTGACAATGAGCAGTTCTTC
TRBV30	-	TRBJ2-7	-	CAWSRGTPYEQYF	TGTGCCTGGAGTAGGGGGACCCCCTACGAGCAGTACTTC
TRBV11-2	TRBD2	TRBJ2-7	-	CASSALSSGPSYEQYF	TGTGCCAGCAGCGCCCTGAGTAGCGGGCCTTCCTACGAGCAGTACTTC
TRBV5-1	TRBD2	TRBJ2-1	-	CASSFSGNLYNEQFF	TGCGCCAGCAGCTTTAGCGGGAACCTATACAATGAGCAGTTCTTC
TRBV5-1	-	TRBJ1-1	-	CASSWAGMNTEAFF	TGCGCCAGCAGCTGGGCGGGAATGAACACTGAAGCTTTCTTT
TRBV29-1	-	TRBJ2-5	-	CSVDRGQETQYF	TGCAGCGTTGACCGGGGTCAGGAGACCCAGTACTTC
TRBV5-1	-	TRBJ1-5	few	CASSLAGNQPQHF	TGCGCCAGCAGCTTGGCGGGCAATCAGCCCCAGCATTTT
TRBV5-1	-	TRBJ2-7	once	CASSLASGEQYF	TGCGCCAGCAGCTTGGCGTCGGGCGAGCAGTACTTC